This T cell receptor (beta chain) comes out of a study of T cell responses to AZD1222 COVID-19 vaccine. Study-wide results and limits: Of spike-specific TCRs, nearly half reportedly target regions left unmutated in variants. AZD1222 recipients seropositive at baseline numbered only five or six. White British ancestry dominated among donors, who included more females, and clonal diversity was possibly underestimated.

Details on this clone: Its antigen is currently unknown.

The study pooled second doses at about 4 or about 12 weeks. CDR3 size: 15 residues. V lost 6 bases and J 0 bases, leaving 12 bases between the germline ends. The germline V gene has CDR1 WSHSY and CDR2 SAAADI. Sequencing was performed with immunoSEQ multiplex PCR; in TCRdb, only in-frame clones are kept and a portion is missing. The sample records more than 150,000 clones, under 95% being singletons. V usage is TRBV10-2 and J usage is TRBJ1-3; a possible D gene is TRBD1 (5 bases). The specimen comprised peripheral blood, sampled 28 days after the second AZD1222 dose. The clonotype was recovered from an adult who received the AZD1222 COVID-19 vaccine. The chain's CDR3 is CASSLPGSSGNTIYF. The CDR3, as DNA: TGCGCCAGCAGCCTACCAGGGAGCTCTGGAAACACCATATATTTT.